Sequencing of this TCR beta chain was carried out in a study of T cells of healthy individuals. TCRdb reprocessed the 5' RACE reads via MiXCR and lists one record per CDR3 protein. This table holds tens of thousands of distinct CDR3 sequences, about 5% found once. This clonotype was seen more than once but under ten times. The V and J ends lost 4 bases and 8 bases respectively, with 14 bases between them. CDR3 length equals 13 residues. CDR1 and CDR2 from the germline V gene are DFQATT and SNEGSKA (reference sequence). This receptor was obtained from a female donor in good health. V is TRBV20-1 and J is TRBJ2-2; no clear D. CDR3 protein: CSATPTVRGELFF. CDR3 nucleotide sequence: TGCAGTGCTACTCCGACTGTTCGGGGGGAGCTGTTTTTT.